These T cell receptor beta chains were read from a single sample in a study of OX40 agonist ivuxolimab in advanced cancers. The repertoire was sequenced with immunoSEQ multiplex PCR; TCRdb's copy has only in-frame clones and lacks some. The top ten hold about 3.1% of the sample, which has 52,000 or so clones, over 65% seen once. Sequenced material: CD4+ or CD8+ T cells sorted from blood, taken in a trial of the OX40 agonist ivuxolimab. These TCRs come from an adult with an advanced solid tumor such as melanoma, head and neck, liver or kidney cancer. The CDR3 runs from the conserved cysteine through the conserved F or W. D genes are given only for firm matches. Rows may omit the clone size; those that give it use once, few, many or a size class.

j_call v_call d_call clone_size cdr3_nt cdr3_aa
TRBJ1-3 TRBV7-7 TRBD1 few TGTGCTAGCACACCCGGGGGGACAGGGGAAACTAGAAACACCATATATTTT CASTPGGTGETRNTIYF
TRBJ2-7 TRBV18 TRBD1 . TGTGCCAGCTCACCCCGACAGGGGGTCTACGAGCAGTACTTC CASSPRQGVYEQYF
TRBJ2-4 TRBV19 . . TGTGCCAGTAGTCCGAGGGGTGGCGTGGCCAAAAACATTCAGTACTTC CASSPRGGVAKNIQYF
TRBJ2-3 TRBV11-2 . . TGTGCCAGCAGTCTGGCAGGAGGGCAGGGGTCCAGTTATACGCAGTATTTT CASSLAGGQGSSYTQYF
TRBJ2-4 TRBV7-2 TRBD2 . TGTGCCAGCAGCTTAGTAGCTTCGGCGGGGGGTTCGAACATTCAGTACTTC CASSLVASAGGSNIQYF
TRBJ1-1 TRBV19 TRBD1 few TGTGCCAGTAGTCAAAGACAGGGGCGAATGAACACTGAAGCTTTCTTT CASSQRQGRMNTEAFF
TRBJ2-3 TRBV12-5 TRBD1 . TGTGCTAGTGGTTTGGCACCGGGACAGACCACAGATACGCAGTATTTT CASGLAPGQTTDTQYF
TRBJ1-1 TRBV19 TRBD1 . TGTGCCAGTAGTGCTTCTCCGGGACAGGGGATTGAAGCTTTCTTT CASSASPGQGIEAFF
TRBJ2-5 TRBV2 . few TGTGCCAGCACCATAGACCTGGGGGGACTTAAAGAGACCCAGTACTTC CASTIDLGGLKETQYF
TRBJ2-3 TRBV7-2 . . TGTGCCAGCAGCCTAAACGCAGATACGCAGTATTTT CASSLNADTQYF
TRBJ1-6 TRBV7-9 . . TGTGCCAGCAGCTTAGCGTGGGACACGAATTCACCCCTCCACTTT CASSLAWDTNSPLHF
TRBJ1-1 TRBV28 . . TGTGCCAGCAGTTCCGTGAACACTGAAGCTTTCTTT CASSSVNTEAFF
TRBJ2-6 TRBV19 . . TGTGCCAGTAGATTACTGCCCTCTGGGGCCAACGTCCTGACTTTC CASRLLPSGANVLTF
TRBJ2-2 TRBV19 TRBD2 few TGTGCCAGTAACAAACTAGCGGGGGGCCCCACCGGGGAGCTGTTTTTT CASNKLAGGPTGELFF
TRBJ2-5 TRBV11-3 . . TGTGCCAGCAGCGCACTTGGAGGGCTGGAGACCCAGTACTTC CASSALGGLETQYF
TRBJ1-6 TRBV30 . . TGTGCCTGGTCGGCAAACACCTTAATATCACCCCTCCACTTT CAWSANTLISPLHF
TRBJ1-6 TRBV6-5 . . TGTGCCAGCAGTTATCTTGGGACATCTGGTTCACCCCTCCACTTT CASSYLGTSGSPLHF
TRBJ1-2 TRBV7-9 TRBD1 . TGTGCCAGCAGCCCTTCGGACAGGACCCGTTGGGGCTACACCTTC CASSPSDRTRWGYTF
TRBJ2-3 TRBV9 TRBD2 . TGTGCCAGCAGCGTAGCGGCGGGGGGATTGGCAGATACGCAGTATTTT CASSVAAGGLADTQYF
TRBJ1-2 TRBV27 . once TGTGCCAGCAGTTTATCGGGCAGGTATGGCTACACCTTC CASSLSGRYGYTF
TRBJ1-3 TRBV6-1 . . TGTGCCAGCGGCAGCGTCTCTGGAAACACCATATATTTT CASGSVSGNTIYF
TRBJ2-7 TRBV9 . . TGTGCCAGCAGCGTAGCCCCCGAATCCCCCTACGAGCAGTACTTC CASSVAPESPYEQYF
TRBJ2-2 TRBV11-3 TRBD1 . TGTGCCAGCAGCGCAGGTGGACAGGGGAACACCGGGGAGCTGTTTTTT CASSAGGQGNTGELFF
TRBJ2-3 TRBV5-1 TRBD2 . TGCGCCAGCAGCTGGGACAAGCGGGGGGGCACAGATACGCAGTATTTT CASSWDKRGGTDTQYF
TRBJ2-5 TRBV7-9 . . TGTGCCAGCAGCCCAGGGGAGACCCAGTACTTC CASSPGETQYF
TRBJ1-3 TRBV6-5 . . TGTGCCAGCAGTTATTCCGACAGGTTGGGGGGAAACACCATATATTTT CASSYSDRLGGNTIYF
TRBJ2-3 TRBV6-6 . . TGTGCCAGCAGTCTCGTTACAGCAGATACGCAGTATTTT CASSLVTADTQYF
TRBJ2-7 TRBV4-3 . . TGCGCCAGCAGCCAAATACAGGGAGGCGAGCAGTACTTC CASSQIQGGEQYF
TRBJ2-2 TRBV6-5 . . TGTGCCAGCAGTTACTCAAGTTCTCTAGTTAGGGAGCTGTTTTTT CASSYSSSLVRELFF
TRBJ2-7 TRBV9 TRBD1 . TGTGCCAGCAGCATCGGGACAGGGGGAGGCTACGGGCAGTACTTC CASSIGTGGGYGQYF
TRBJ1-1 TRBV28 . . TGTGCCAACTCTCGGGGCCTGAACACTGAAGCTTTCTTT CANSRGLNTEAFF
TRBJ1-6 TRBV5-1 . . TGCGCCAGCAGCTTGGAGGCGGTTGACTTCCTCCACTTT CASSLEAVDFLHF
TRBJ2-3 TRBV7-2 TRBD1 . TGTGCCAGCAGCGCGCAGGGGGCCACAGATACGCAGTATTTT CASSAQGATDTQYF
TRBJ1-2 TRBV2 . few TGTGCCAGCACCTCGGGCAGTAACTATGGCTACACCTTC CASTSGSNYGYTF
TRBJ1-2 TRBV7-8 TRBD1 once TGTGCCAGCAGCTTCCGACAGGGGAGCAGCTACACCTTC CASSFRQGSSYTF
TRBJ2-5 TRBV5-1 TRBD1 . TGCGCCAGCAGCTTTGGGACAGGGGGCCAAGAGACCCAGTACTTC CASSFGTGGQETQYF
TRBJ1-4 TRBV18 . . TGTGCCAGCTCACCACAGCCCGGGGAAAAACTGTTTTTT CASSPQPGEKLFF
TRBJ2-2 TRBV4-3 . . TGCGCCAGCAGCCAAGATCTTGCCAGCGGCACCGGGGAGCTGTTTTTT CASSQDLASGTGELFF
TRBJ2-1 TRBV18 . . TGTGCCAGCTCATCCATGGCCAGACACAATGAGCAGTTCTTC CASSSMARHNEQFF
TRBJ2-7 TRBV7-8 TRBD1 . TGTGCCAGCAGCTTCGGACAGGGAAGGAACGAGCAGTACTTC CASSFGQGRNEQYF
TRBJ1-1 TRBV5-1 . . TGCGCCAGCAGCCCCGGGGGCCCGAACACTGAAGCTTTCTTT CASSPGGPNTEAFF
TRBJ1-2 TRBV2 . . TGTGCCAGCGTGCAGGAATCGGTAAACTATGGCTACACCTTC CASVQESVNYGYTF